This TCR beta chain originates from a study of low-dose radiotherapy and immunotherapy resistance in tumors. The wider study: Treatment of Cohort 1 consisted of 0.5 Gy per fraction every 2 weeks, adding up to 6.5 Gy. Each two-week cycle included intravenous cyclophosphamide 200 mg/m2, given one day before radiation and immunotherapy.

First-strand cDNA relied on TRAV- and TRBV-specific primers spanning alpha and beta chains. The TCRs were subjected to amplification over about 20 PCR cycles employing a constant-region primer in conjunction with a V-primer adapter. In vitro transcription amplified the mRNA that had been isolated. TCRdb redid the calling of the reads with MiXCR, one entry per CDR3 protein. The repertoire consists of about 64,000 distinct CDR3 sequences, with 26% occurring once and the leading ten covering 5.5% to 8%. Sample time point: before trial treatment. Patients eligible had advanced solid tumors without tumor-infiltrating lymphocytes. V lost 6 bases to trimming and J lost 3 bases, with 12 bases between them. Looked up from germline, CDR1 is LNHDA and CDR2 is SQIVND (reference sequence). This CDR3 has 14 amino acids.

This receptor was identified in a male donor with rectosigmoid adenocarcinoma. The chain recombines TRBV19 with TRBJ1-5, with D possibly TRBD1 on 5 matching bases. The sequencing here drew on PBMCs, taken before treatment. The CDR3 sequence: CASRTGRVNQPQHF. In DNA, the CDR3 is TGTGCCAGTAGAACGGGACGGGTCAATCAGCCCCAGCATTTT. Variable domain in full (rest from reference TRBV19 and TRBJ1-5): DGGITQSPKYLFRKEGQNVTLSCEQNLNHDAMYWYRQDPGQGLRLIYYSQIVNDFQKGDIAEGYSVSREKKESFPLTVTSAQKNPTAFYLCASRTGRVNQPQHFGDGTRLSIL.